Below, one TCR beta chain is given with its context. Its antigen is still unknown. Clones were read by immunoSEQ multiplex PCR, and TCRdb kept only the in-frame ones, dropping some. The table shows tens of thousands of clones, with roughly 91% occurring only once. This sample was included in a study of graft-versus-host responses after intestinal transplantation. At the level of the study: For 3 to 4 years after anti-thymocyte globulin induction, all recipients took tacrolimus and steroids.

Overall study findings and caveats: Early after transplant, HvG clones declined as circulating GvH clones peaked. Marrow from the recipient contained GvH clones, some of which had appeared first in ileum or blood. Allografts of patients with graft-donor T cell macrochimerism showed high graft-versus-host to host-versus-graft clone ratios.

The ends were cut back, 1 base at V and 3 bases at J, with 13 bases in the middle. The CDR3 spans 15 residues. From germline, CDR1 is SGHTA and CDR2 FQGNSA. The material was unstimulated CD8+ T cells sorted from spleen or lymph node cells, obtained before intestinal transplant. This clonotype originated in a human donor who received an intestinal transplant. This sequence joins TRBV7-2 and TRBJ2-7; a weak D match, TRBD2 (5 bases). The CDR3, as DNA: TGTGCCAGCAGCTTAGTTTCCGCTAGCTTCTACGAGCAGTACTTC. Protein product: CASSLVSASFYEQYF.